This T cell receptor (beta chain) appears in the sequencing data of a study of technical replicates of blood from several donors. Sequencing used immunoSEQ multiplex PCR; TCRdb keeps in-frame clones, though not all of them. Of about 70,000 clones listed, roughly 96% are singletons. Sequenced: T cells isolated from PBMCs. This TCR derives from a human donor in good health.

This CDR3 is CASSEFGLAYEQFF. CDR3 DNA: TGTGCCAGCAGTGAATTCGGACTAGCGTATGAGCAGTTCTTC. This sequence joins TRBV6-1 and TRBJ2-1, with 9 bases matching TRBD2. From germline, CDR1 is MNHNS and CDR2 SASEGT. This CDR3 comprises 14 residues. Trimming took 2 bases from V and 8 from J; bases not matched to a gene: 4.